These T cell receptor beta chains were read from a single sample in a study of T cell changes during pregnancy in multiple sclerosis. Clones were read by immunoSEQ multiplex PCR, and TCRdb kept only the in-frame ones, dropping some. The sample lists around 79,000 clones, approximately 90% occurring once. The sequenced sample was CD4+ T cells from peripheral blood mononuclear cells, obtained in the second trimester of pregnancy. Source of these receptors: a female donor with multiple sclerosis, enrolled in a pregnancy study. The CDR3 runs from the conserved cysteine through the conserved F or W. The order of the fields is J gene, clone size, D gene, V gene, CDR3 protein, CDR3 DNA. A D gene is named only where the DNA matches it firmly. Only some rows state a clone size, as once, few, many or a class for expanded clones.

j_call: TRBJ2-3
clone_size: -
d_call: TRBD1
v_call: TRBV5-6
cdr3_aa: CASSWTGGTDTQYF
cdr3_nt: TGTGCCAGCAGCTGGACAGGGGGCACAGATACGCAGTATTTT

j_call: TRBJ1-5
clone_size: -
d_call: -
v_call: TRBV19
cdr3_aa: CASSLSALGNQPQHF
cdr3_nt: TGTGCCAGTAGTTTATCTGCGTTAGGCAATCAGCCCCAGCATTTT

j_call: TRBJ1-2
clone_size: -
d_call: TRBD1
v_call: TRBV7-9
cdr3_aa: CASSSLRDRDYGYTF
cdr3_nt: TGTGCCAGCAGCTCACTCCGGGACAGGGACTATGGCTACACCTTC

j_call: TRBJ2-3
clone_size: -
d_call: -
v_call: TRBV6-5
cdr3_aa: CASSYLARSTQYF
cdr3_nt: TGTGCCAGCAGTTACTTAGCCCGTTCCACGCAGTATTTT

j_call: TRBJ2-3
clone_size: once
d_call: TRBD2
v_call: TRBV18
cdr3_aa: CASSKTSGTDTQYF
cdr3_nt: TGTGCCAGCTCAAAGACTAGCGGGACAGATACGCAGTATTTT

j_call: TRBJ2-2
clone_size: -
d_call: -
v_call: TRBV6-5
cdr3_aa: CASSSGLLTGELFF
cdr3_nt: TGTGCCAGCAGTTCGGGACTCTTAACCGGGGAGCTGTTTTTT

j_call: TRBJ1-6
clone_size: -
d_call: TRBD1
v_call: TRBV28
cdr3_aa: CASSLGRKGALNSPLHF
cdr3_nt: TGTGCCAGCAGTTTAGGACGCAAGGGGGCTTTGAATTCACCCCTCCACTTT

j_call: TRBJ2-7
clone_size: few
d_call: TRBD1
v_call: TRBV27
cdr3_aa: CASRYTGGGYEQYF
cdr3_nt: TGTGCCAGCAGGTACACAGGGGGCGGATATGAGCAGTACTTC

j_call: TRBJ2-1
clone_size: -
d_call: TRBD2
v_call: TRBV6-1
cdr3_aa: CASTGLAGFNEQFF
cdr3_nt: TGTGCCAGCACGGGGCTAGCGGGCTTCAATGAGCAGTTCTTC

j_call: TRBJ1-1
clone_size: -
d_call: -
v_call: TRBV6-1
cdr3_aa: CASSVRENTEAFF
cdr3_nt: TGTGCCAGCAGTGTCAGGGAGAACACTGAAGCTTTCTTT

j_call: TRBJ2-7
clone_size: -
d_call: -
v_call: TRBV10-3
cdr3_aa: CAISPGQSSYEQYF
cdr3_nt: TGTGCCATCAGTCCAGGACAGAGCTCCTACGAGCAGTACTTC

j_call: TRBJ2-7
clone_size: -
d_call: TRBD1
v_call: TRBV10-3
cdr3_aa: CATRDRGRGEQYF
cdr3_nt: TGTGCCACCCGGGACAGGGGGCGAGGCGAGCAGTACTTC

j_call: TRBJ2-2
clone_size: -
d_call: -
v_call: TRBV11-3
cdr3_aa: CASTPGPNTGELFF
cdr3_nt: TGTGCCAGCACCCCGGGTCCCAACACCGGGGAGCTGTTTTTT

j_call: TRBJ1-2
clone_size: once
d_call: -
v_call: TRBV9
cdr3_aa: CASSVDSSGNYGYTF
cdr3_nt: TGTGCCAGCAGCGTAGATTCCTCAGGGAACTATGGCTACACCTTC

j_call: TRBJ1-1
clone_size: -
d_call: -
v_call: TRBV5-4
cdr3_aa: CASSFQGLKNTEAFF
cdr3_nt: TGTGCCAGCAGCTTTCAGGGGCTCAAGAACACTGAAGCTTTCTTT

j_call: TRBJ2-7
clone_size: few
d_call: TRBD2
v_call: TRBV13
cdr3_aa: CASSSGGLREQYF
cdr3_nt: TGTGCCAGCAGTTCGGGGGGATTACGAGAGCAGTACTTC

j_call: TRBJ2-7
clone_size: -
d_call: TRBD1
v_call: TRBV13
cdr3_aa: CASGRVSGQGYEQYF
cdr3_nt: TGTGCCAGCGGCCGAGTTTCCGGACAGGGTTACGAGCAGTACTTC

j_call: TRBJ1-3
clone_size: -
d_call: TRBD1
v_call: TRBV5-1
cdr3_aa: CASSPGDRDSGNTIYF
cdr3_nt: TGCGCCAGCAGCCCCGGGGACAGGGACTCTGGAAACACCATATATTTT

j_call: TRBJ1-2
clone_size: -
d_call: TRBD1
v_call: TRBV25-1
cdr3_aa: CASSEPDRVDGYTF
cdr3_nt: TGTGCCAGCAGTGAGCCGGACAGGGTGGATGGCTACACCTTC

j_call: TRBJ1-1
clone_size: -
d_call: TRBD1
v_call: TRBV5-1
cdr3_aa: CASSLAHRGRTEAFF
cdr3_nt: TGCGCCAGCAGCTTGGCCCACAGGGGGCGGACTGAAGCTTTCTTT

j_call: TRBJ1-5
clone_size: -
d_call: -
v_call: TRBV10-3
cdr3_aa: CAISESIGFNQPQHF
cdr3_nt: TGTGCCATCAGTGAGTCGATCGGGTTCAATCAGCCCCAGCATTTT

j_call: TRBJ1-1
clone_size: once
d_call: -
v_call: TRBV10-3
cdr3_aa: CAISESGGGTEAFF
cdr3_nt: TGTGCCATCAGTGAGTCGGGGGGGGGCACTGAAGCTTTCTTT

j_call: TRBJ1-3
clone_size: -
d_call: -
v_call: TRBV5-6
cdr3_aa: CASGKDRRTGNTIYF
cdr3_nt: TGTGCCAGCGGAAAGGACAGAAGAACCGGAAACACCATATATTTT

j_call: TRBJ1-1
clone_size: -
d_call: -
v_call: TRBV18
cdr3_aa: CASSLSGLGTEAFF
cdr3_nt: TGTGCCAGCTCATTATCAGGGCTAGGCACTGAAGCTTTCTTT

j_call: TRBJ2-1
clone_size: once
d_call: TRBD2
v_call: TRBV7-3
cdr3_aa: CASSPLHGLAGYNEQFF
cdr3_nt: TGTGCCAGCAGCCCTCTTCACGGACTAGCGGGGTACAATGAGCAGTTCTTC

j_call: TRBJ1-1
clone_size: -
d_call: -
v_call: TRBV9
cdr3_aa: CASSLKEANEAFF
cdr3_nt: TGTGCCAGCAGCCTTAAAGAAGCCAATGAAGCTTTCTTT

j_call: TRBJ2-2
clone_size: -
d_call: -
v_call: TRBV5-6
cdr3_aa: CASSLVSGDVFPGELFF
cdr3_nt: TGTGCCAGCAGCTTGGTATCGGGGGACGTCTTCCCCGGGGAGCTGTTTTTT

j_call: TRBJ1-2
clone_size: -
d_call: -
v_call: TRBV9
cdr3_aa: CASSPPSHTNYGYTF
cdr3_nt: TGTGCCAGCAGCCCCCCATCACACACTAACTATGGCTACACCTTC

j_call: TRBJ2-3
clone_size: -
d_call: TRBD2
v_call: TRBV7-7
cdr3_aa: CASSLSLAGTDTQYF
cdr3_nt: TGTGCTAGCAGCTTATCCCTAGCGGGCACAGATACGCAGTATTTT

j_call: TRBJ1-1
clone_size: -
d_call: -
v_call: TRBV7-3
cdr3_aa: CASSLTRDTEAFF
cdr3_nt: TGTGCCAGCAGCTTAACGCGGGACACTGAAGCTTTCTTT

j_call: TRBJ2-5
clone_size: -
d_call: -
v_call: TRBV5-1
cdr3_aa: CASSLSYRTQETQYF
cdr3_nt: TGCGCCAGCAGCTTGTCGTACAGGACCCAAGAGACCCAGTACTTC

j_call: TRBJ1-3
clone_size: -
d_call: -
v_call: TRBV5-1
cdr3_aa: CASSSGSSGNTIYF
cdr3_nt: TGCGCCAGCAGTTCGGGGAGCTCTGGAAACACCATATATTTT

j_call: TRBJ1-1
clone_size: once
d_call: -
v_call: TRBV7-2
cdr3_aa: CASSLLQGNTEAFF
cdr3_nt: TGTGCCAGCAGCTTACTTCAGGGGAACACTGAAGCTTTCTTT

j_call: TRBJ2-2
clone_size: -
d_call: -
v_call: TRBV19
cdr3_aa: CASRPPGGELFF
cdr3_nt: TGTGCCAGTAGGCCTCCAGGCGGGGAGCTGTTTTTT

j_call: TRBJ2-1
clone_size: -
d_call: TRBD2
v_call: TRBV18
cdr3_aa: CASSPGVVAGDTNEQFF
cdr3_nt: TGTGCCAGCTCACCAGGGGTTGTTGCGGGAGATACAAATGAGCAGTTCTTC

j_call: TRBJ2-1
clone_size: -
d_call: -
v_call: TRBV11-3
cdr3_aa: CASSFSGYNEQFF
cdr3_nt: TGTGCCAGCAGCTTTAGCGGATACAATGAGCAGTTCTTC

j_call: TRBJ1-1
clone_size: -
d_call: TRBD1
v_call: TRBV6-5
cdr3_aa: CASRGDRGLGTEAFF
cdr3_nt: TGTGCCAGCAGGGGGGACAGGGGATTGGGGACTGAAGCTTTCTTT

j_call: TRBJ1-2
clone_size: -
d_call: TRBD1
v_call: TRBV5-4
cdr3_aa: CASSLWQGARGYTF
cdr3_nt: TGTGCCAGCAGCTTGTGGCAGGGGGCAAGAGGCTACACCTTC

j_call: TRBJ1-1
clone_size: -
d_call: -
v_call: TRBV29-1
cdr3_aa: CSVLVRAMNTEAFF
cdr3_nt: TGCAGCGTCCTCGTCAGGGCCATGAACACTGAAGCTTTCTTT

j_call: TRBJ2-3
clone_size: -
d_call: TRBD2
v_call: TRBV9
cdr3_aa: CASTLGTSGGNTQYF
cdr3_nt: TGTGCCAGCACCCTCGGGACTAGCGGAGGAAATACGCAGTATTTT

j_call: TRBJ2-7
clone_size: -
d_call: TRBD1
v_call: TRBV15
cdr3_aa: CATSKTGGYEQYF
cdr3_nt: TGTGCCACCAGTAAGACAGGGGGCTACGAGCAGTACTTC

j_call: TRBJ1-2
clone_size: -
d_call: TRBD1
v_call: TRBV7-2
cdr3_aa: CASSAGTGYNYGYTF
cdr3_nt: TGTGCCAGCAGCGCCGGGACAGGTTATAACTATGGCTACACCTTC

j_call: TRBJ2-5
clone_size: -
d_call: -
v_call: TRBV11-2
cdr3_aa: CASSPGSRAPQETQYF
cdr3_nt: TGTGCCAGCAGCCCGGGTTCCAGAGCCCCTCAAGAGACCCAGTACTTC

j_call: TRBJ2-1
clone_size: few
d_call: TRBD2
v_call: TRBV19
cdr3_aa: CASSIVQGLAYEQFF
cdr3_nt: TGTGCCAGTAGTATAGTCCAAGGACTAGCTTATGAGCAGTTCTTC

j_call: TRBJ2-5
clone_size: once
d_call: -
v_call: TRBV30
cdr3_aa: CAWTGKETQYF
cdr3_nt: TGTGCCTGGACAGGGAAAGAGACCCAGTACTTC

j_call: TRBJ2-1
clone_size: -
d_call: -
v_call: TRBV4-2
cdr3_aa: CASSQDSLVRNEQFF
cdr3_nt: TGTGCCAGCAGCCAAGACTCCCTAGTTCGCAATGAGCAGTTCTTC

j_call: TRBJ1-2
clone_size: -
d_call: -
v_call: TRBV4-1
cdr3_aa: CASSPDTSNYGYTF
cdr3_nt: TGCGCCAGCAGCCCGGACACATCTAACTATGGCTACACCTTC

j_call: TRBJ1-3
clone_size: -
d_call: -
v_call: TRBV5-1
cdr3_aa: CASSREAGNTIYF
cdr3_nt: TGCGCCAGCTCCCGGGAGGCTGGAAACACCATATATTTT